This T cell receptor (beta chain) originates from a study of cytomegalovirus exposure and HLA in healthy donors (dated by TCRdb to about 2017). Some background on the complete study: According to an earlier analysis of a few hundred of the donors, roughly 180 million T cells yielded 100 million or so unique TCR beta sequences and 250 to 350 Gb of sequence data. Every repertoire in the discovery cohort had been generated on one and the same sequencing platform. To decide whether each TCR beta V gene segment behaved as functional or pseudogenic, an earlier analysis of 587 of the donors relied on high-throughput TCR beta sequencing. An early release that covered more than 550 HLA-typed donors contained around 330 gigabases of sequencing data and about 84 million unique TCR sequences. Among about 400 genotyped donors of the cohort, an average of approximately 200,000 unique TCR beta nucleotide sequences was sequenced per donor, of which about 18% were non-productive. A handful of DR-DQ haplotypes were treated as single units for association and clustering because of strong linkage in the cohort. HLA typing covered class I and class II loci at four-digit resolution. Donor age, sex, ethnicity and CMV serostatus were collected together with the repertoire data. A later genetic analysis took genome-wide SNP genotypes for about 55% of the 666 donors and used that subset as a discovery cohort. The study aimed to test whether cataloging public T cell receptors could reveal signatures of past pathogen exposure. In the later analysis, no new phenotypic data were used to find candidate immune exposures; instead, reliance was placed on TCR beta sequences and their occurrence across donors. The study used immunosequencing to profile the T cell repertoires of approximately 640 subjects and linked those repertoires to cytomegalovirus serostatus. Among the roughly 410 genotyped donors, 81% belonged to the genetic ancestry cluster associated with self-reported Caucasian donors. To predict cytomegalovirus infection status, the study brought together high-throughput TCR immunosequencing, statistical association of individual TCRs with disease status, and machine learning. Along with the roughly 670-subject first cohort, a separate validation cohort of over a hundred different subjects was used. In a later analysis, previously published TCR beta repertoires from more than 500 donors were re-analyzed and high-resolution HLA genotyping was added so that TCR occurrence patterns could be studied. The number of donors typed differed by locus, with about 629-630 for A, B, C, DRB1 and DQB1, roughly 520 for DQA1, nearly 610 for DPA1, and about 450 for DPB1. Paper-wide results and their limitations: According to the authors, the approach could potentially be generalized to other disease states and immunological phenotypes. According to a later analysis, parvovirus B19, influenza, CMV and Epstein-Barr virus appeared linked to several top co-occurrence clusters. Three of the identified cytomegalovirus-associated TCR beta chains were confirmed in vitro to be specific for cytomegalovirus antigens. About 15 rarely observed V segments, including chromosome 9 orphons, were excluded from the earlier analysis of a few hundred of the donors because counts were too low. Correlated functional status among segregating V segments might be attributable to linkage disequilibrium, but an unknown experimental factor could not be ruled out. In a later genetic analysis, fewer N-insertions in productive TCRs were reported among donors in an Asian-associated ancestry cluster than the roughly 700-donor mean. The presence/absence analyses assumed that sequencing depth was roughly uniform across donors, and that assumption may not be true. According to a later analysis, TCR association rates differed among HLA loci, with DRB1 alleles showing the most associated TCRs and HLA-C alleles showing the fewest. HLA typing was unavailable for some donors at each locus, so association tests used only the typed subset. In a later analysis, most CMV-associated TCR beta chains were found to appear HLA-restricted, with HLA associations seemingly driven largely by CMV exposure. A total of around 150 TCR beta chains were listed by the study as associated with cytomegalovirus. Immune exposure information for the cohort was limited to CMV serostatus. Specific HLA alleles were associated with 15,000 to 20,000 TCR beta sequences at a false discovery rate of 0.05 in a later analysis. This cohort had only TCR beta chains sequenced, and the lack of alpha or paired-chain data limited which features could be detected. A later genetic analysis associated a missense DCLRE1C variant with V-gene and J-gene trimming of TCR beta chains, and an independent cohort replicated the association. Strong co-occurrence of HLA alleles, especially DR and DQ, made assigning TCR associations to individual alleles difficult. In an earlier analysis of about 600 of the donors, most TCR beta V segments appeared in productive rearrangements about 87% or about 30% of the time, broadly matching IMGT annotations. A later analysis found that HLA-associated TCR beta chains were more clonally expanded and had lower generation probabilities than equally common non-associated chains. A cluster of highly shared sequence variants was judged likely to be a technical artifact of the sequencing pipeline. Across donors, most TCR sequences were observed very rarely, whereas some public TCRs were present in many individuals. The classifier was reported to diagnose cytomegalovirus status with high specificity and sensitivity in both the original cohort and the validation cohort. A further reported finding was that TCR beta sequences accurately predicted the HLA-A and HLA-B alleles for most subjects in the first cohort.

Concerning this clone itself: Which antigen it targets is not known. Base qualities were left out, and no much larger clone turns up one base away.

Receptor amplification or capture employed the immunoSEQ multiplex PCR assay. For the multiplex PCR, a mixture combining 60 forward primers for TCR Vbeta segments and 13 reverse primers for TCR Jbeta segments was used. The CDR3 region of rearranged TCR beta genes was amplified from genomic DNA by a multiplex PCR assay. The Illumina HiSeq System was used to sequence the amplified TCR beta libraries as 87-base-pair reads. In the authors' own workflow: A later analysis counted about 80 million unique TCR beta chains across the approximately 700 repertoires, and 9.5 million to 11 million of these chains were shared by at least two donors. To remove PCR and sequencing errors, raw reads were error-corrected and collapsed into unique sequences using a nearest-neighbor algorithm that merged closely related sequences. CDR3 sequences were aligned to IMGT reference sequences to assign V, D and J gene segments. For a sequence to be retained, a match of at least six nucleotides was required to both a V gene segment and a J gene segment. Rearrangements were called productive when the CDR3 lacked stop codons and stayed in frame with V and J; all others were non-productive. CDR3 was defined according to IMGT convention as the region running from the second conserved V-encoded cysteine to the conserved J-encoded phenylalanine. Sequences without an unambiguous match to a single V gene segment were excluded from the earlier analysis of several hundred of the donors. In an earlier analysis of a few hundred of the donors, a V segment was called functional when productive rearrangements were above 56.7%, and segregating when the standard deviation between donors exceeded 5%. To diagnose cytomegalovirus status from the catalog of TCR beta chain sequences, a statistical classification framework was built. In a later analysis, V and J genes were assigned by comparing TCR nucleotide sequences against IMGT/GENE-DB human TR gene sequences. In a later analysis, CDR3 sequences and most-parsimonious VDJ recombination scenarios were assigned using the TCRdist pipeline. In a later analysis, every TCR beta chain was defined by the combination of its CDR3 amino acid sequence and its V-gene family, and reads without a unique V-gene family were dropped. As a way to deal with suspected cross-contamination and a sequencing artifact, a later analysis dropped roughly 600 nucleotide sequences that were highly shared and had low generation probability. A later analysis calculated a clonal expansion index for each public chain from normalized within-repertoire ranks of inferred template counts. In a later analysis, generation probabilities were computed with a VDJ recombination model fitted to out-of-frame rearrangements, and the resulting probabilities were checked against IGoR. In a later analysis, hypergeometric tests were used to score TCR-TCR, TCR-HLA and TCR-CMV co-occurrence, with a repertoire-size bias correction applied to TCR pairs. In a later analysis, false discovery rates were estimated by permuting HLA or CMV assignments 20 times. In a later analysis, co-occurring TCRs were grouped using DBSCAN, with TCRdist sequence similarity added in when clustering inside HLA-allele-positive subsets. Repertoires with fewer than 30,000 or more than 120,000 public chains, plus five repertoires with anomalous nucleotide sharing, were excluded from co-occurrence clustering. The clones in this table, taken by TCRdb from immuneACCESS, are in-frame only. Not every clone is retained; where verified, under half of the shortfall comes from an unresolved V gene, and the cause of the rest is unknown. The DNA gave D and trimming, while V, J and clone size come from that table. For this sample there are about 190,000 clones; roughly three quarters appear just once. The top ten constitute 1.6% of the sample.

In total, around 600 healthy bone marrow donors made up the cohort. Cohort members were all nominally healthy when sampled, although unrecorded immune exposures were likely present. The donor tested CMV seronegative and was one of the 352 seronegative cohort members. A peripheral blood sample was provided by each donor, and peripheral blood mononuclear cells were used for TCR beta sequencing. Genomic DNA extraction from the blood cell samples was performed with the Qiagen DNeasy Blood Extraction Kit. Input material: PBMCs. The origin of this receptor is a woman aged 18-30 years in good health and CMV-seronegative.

The bases are TGTGCCAGCAGTTCCCCCTCTCTGCAGGGAGGCACCGGGGAGCTGTTTTTT. It specifies CASSSPSLQGGTGELFF. This receptor chain uses TRBV28 and TRBJ2-2; TRBD2 is possibly the D segment (6 matching bases). The V end loses 4 bases and the J end loses 4 bases, and a stretch of 19 bases separates them. Taken from cysteine to phenylalanine, the CDR3 has 17 residues. Kept here is only the CDR3 DNA, which spans 51 bases and is read in frame from base 1. CDR1 MDHEN and CDR2 SYDVKM were looked up in the germline V gene.